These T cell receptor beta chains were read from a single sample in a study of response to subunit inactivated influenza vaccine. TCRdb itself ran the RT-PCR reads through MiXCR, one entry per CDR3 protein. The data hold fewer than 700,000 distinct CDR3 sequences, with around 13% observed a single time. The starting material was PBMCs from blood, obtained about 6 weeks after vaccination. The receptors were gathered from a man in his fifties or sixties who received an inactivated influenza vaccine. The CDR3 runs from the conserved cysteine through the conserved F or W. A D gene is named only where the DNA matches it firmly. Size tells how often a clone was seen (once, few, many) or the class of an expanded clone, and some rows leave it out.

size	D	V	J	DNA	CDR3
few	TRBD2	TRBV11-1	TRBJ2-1	TGTGCCTCCCGAGGGGAAGAGGGACTAGCGGGAGTCTACTACAATGAGCAGTTCTTC	CASRGEEGLAGVYYNEQFF
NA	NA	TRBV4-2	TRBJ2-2	TGTGCCAGCAGCCAAGCCTCTGGCTACGGGGAGCTGTTTTTT	CASSQASGYGELFF
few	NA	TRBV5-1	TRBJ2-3	TGCGCCAGCAGCTCCCCCTCGAGGGATACGCAGTATTTT	CASSSPSRDTQYF
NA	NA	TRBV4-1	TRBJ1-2	TGCGCCAGCAGCAAAATAGGCTTCTGGGGCTACACCTTC	CASSKIGFWGYTF
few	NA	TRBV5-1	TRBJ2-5	TGCGCCAGCAGCTTGGAGGGGGGGGTTTTCCAAGAGACCCAGTACTTC	CASSLEGGVFQETQYF
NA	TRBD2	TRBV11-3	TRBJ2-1	TGTGCCAGCAGCTTAAGCGGACTAGGGATAAATGAGCAGTTCTTC	CASSLSGLGINEQFF
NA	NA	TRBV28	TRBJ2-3	TGTGCCAGCAGTACCCGAACCGTAGCGGACACAGATACGCAGTATTTT	CASSTRTVADTDTQYF
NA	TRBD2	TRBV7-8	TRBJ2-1	TGTGCCAGTTTACGGGGGGGACTATACAATGAGCAGTTCTTC	CASLRGGLYNEQFF
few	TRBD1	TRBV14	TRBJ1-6	TGTGCCAGCAGCCACCTGGGGGGACAGCCGTATAATTCACCCCTCCACTTT	CASSHLGGQPYNSPLHF
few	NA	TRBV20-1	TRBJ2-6	TGCAGTGCTAGAGATGTGCGCGGAGCTGGGGCCAACGTCCTGACTTTC	CSARDVRGAGANVLTF
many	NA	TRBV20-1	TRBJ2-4	TGCAGTGCTACGCTCCTAGCCAAAAACATTCAGTACTTC	CSATLLAKNIQYF
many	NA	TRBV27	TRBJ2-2	TGTGCCAGCAGTTTATTTGGACAGATGAACACCGGGGAGCTGTTTTTT	CASSLFGQMNTGELFF
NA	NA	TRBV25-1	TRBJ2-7	TGTGCCAGCAGTGAAGCTATCTACGAGCAGTACTTC	CASSEAIYEQYF
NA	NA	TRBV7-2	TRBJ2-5	TGTGCCAGCAGCCCAGGTGATGGGCGGGGTCCTCAAGAGACCCAGTACTTC	CASSPGDGRGPQETQYF
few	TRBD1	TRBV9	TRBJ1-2	TGTGCCAGCAGCCTCGACAGGGGTGGGAACTATGGCTACACCTTC	CASSLDRGGNYGYTF
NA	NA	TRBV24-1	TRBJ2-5	TGTGCCACCAGGTCGGGAGCTGGGGAGACCCAGTACTTC	CATRSGAGETQYF
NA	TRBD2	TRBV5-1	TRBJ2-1	TGCGCCAGCAGCTTGGTGGGGCGGGAGCTATACAATGAGCAGTTCTTC	CASSLVGRELYNEQFF